This T cell receptor beta chain was sequenced in a study of blood T cell repertoires in COVID-19. TCRdb's copy holds only in-frame clones and misses some; the assay was immunoSEQ multiplex PCR. Counted here are around 440,000 clones, around 88% occurring once; the ten biggest clones make up roughly 13%. CDR1 is SGHDT and CDR2 is YYEEEE in the germline V gene. The CDR3 is 15 amino acids. With 1 base removed from V and 13 bases from J, the gap between germline ends came to 18 bases. Source material: peripheral blood. This receptor was taken from a woman aged 45-59 years with COVID-19, enrolled during active disease. This chain joins TRBV5-6 and TRBJ1-6; D unresolved. The CDR3 loop reads CASSLKGDYLYPLHF. Here the CDR3 DNA reads TGTGCCAGCAGCTTGAAGGGAGACTACCTTTACCCCCTCCACTTT. Looking up the rest from reference TRBV5-6 and TRBJ1-6 gives the full variable domain: DAGVTQSPTHLIKTRGQQVTLRCSPKSGHDTVSWYQQALGQGPQFIFQYYEEEERQRGNFPDRFSGHQFPNYSSELNVNALLLGDSALYLCASSLKGDYLYPLHFGNGTRLTVT.